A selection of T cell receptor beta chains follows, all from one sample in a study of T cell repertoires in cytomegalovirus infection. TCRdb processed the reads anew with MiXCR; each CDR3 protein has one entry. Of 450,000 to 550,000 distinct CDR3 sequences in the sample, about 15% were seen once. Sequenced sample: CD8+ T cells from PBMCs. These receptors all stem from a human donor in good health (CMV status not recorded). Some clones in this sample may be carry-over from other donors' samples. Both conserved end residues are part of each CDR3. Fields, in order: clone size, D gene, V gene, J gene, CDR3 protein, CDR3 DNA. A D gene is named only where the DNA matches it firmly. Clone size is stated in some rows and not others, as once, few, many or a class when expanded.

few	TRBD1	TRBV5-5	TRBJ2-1	CASSWTGNEQFF	TGTGCCAGCAGCTGGACAGGGAATGAGCAGTTCTTC
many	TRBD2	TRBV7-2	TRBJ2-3	CASSISTSRADTQYF	TGTGCCAGCAGCATATCGACTAGCAGAGCAGATACGCAGTATTTT
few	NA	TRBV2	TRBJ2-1	CASSEAFRTPSSYNEQFF	TGTGCCAGCAGTGAAGCGTTTAGGACCCCGAGCTCCTACAATGAGCAGTTCTTC
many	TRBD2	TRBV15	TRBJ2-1	CATSRDPPSGRLAEQFF	TGTGCCACCAGCAGAGATCCCCCTAGCGGGAGGTTAGCTGAGCAGTTCTTC
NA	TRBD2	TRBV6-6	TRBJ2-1	CASNGLAGGDEQFF	TGTGCCAGCAATGGACTAGCGGGGGGGGATGAGCAGTTCTTC
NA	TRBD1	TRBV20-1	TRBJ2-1	CSARDSGPNEQFF	TGCAGTGCCCGGGACAGTGGGCCAAATGAGCAGTTCTTC
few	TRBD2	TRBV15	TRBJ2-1	CATSRTSGYYNEQFF	TGTGCCACCAGCAGGACTAGCGGGTACTACAATGAGCAGTTCTTC
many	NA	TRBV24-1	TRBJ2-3	CATSDLRGTQYF	TGTGCCACCAGTGATTTGCGTGGGACGCAGTATTTT
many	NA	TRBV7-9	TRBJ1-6	CASSSLDHTYNSPLHF	TGTGCCAGCAGCTCGTTGGACCACACCTATAATTCACCCCTCCACTTT
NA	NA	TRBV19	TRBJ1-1	CASRWGNTEAFF	TGTGCCAGTAGATGGGGAAACACTGAAGCTTTCTTT
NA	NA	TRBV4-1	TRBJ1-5	CASSQDHGIGQPQHF	TGCGCCAGCAGCCAAGATCACGGGATAGGTCAGCCCCAGCATTTT
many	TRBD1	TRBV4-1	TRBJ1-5	CASSQEWDRGTLHQPQHF	TGCGCCAGCAGCCAAGAGTGGGACAGGGGGACGCTCCATCAGCCCCAGCATTTT
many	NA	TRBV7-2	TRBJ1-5	CASSKGDGTLGPQHF	TGTGCCAGCAGCAAAGGGGACGGCACTCTTGGGCCCCAGCATTTT
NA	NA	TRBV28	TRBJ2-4	CASSTRDPLAKNIQYF	TGTGCCAGCAGCACTAGGGACCCCTTAGCCAAAAACATTCAGTACTTC
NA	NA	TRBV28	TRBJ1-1	CASSLSLFEAFF	TGTGCCAGCAGTTTAAGCCTGTTTGAAGCTTTCTTT
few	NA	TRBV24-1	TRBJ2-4	CATSDTGTTAKNIQYF	TGTGCCACCAGTGACACCGGGACAACTGCTAAAAACATTCAGTACTTC
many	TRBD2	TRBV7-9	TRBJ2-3	CAVLKGLAQKHEKNTDTQYF	TGTGCCGTCTTGAAAGGACTAGCCCAGAAACATGAGAAGAACACAGATACGCAGTATTTT
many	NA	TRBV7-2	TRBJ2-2	CASSLMGPGELFF	TGTGCCAGCAGCTTAATGGGACCCGGGGAGCTGTTTTTT
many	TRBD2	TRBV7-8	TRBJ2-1	CASSLGRSGNPLNEQFF	TGTGCCAGCAGCTTGGGCCGCAGCGGGAACCCCCTCAATGAGCAGTTCTTC
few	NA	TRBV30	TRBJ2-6	CAWSRSAPSGANVLTF	TGTGCCTGGAGTAGGTCGGCGCCCTCTGGGGCCAACGTCCTGACTTTC
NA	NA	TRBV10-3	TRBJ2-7	CAISESVGPALEQYF	TGTGCCATCAGTGAGTCAGTGGGACCCGCCCTCGAGCAGTACTTC
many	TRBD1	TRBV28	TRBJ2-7	CASSKFGTGTYEQYF	TGTGCCAGCAGCAAATTCGGGACAGGGACCTACGAGCAGTACTTC
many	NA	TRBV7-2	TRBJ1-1	CASSLREGVITTEAFF	TGTGCCAGCAGCTTAAGAGAAGGGGTTATCACCACTGAAGCTTTCTTT
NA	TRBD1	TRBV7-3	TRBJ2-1	CASSLSGTGGPPSSYNEQFF	TGTGCCAGCAGCTTATCCGGGACAGGGGGCCCCCCTAGCTCCTACAATGAGCAGTTCTTC
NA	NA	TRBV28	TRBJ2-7	CASSPGEELGEQYF	TGTGCCAGCAGTCCCGGGGAAGAGCTCGGGGAGCAGTACTTC
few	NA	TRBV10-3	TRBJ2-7	CAISEGSRETYEQYF	TGTGCCATCAGTGAAGGAAGTAGGGAAACCTACGAGCAGTACTTC
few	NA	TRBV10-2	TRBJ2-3	CASSDQASDTQYF	TGCGCCAGCAGTGATCAAGCGTCAGATACGCAGTATTTT
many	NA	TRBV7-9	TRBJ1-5	CAGQRSNQPQHF	TGTGCCGGGCAGAGGAGCAATCAGCCCCAGCATTTT
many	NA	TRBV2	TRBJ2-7	CASSDNYEQYF	TGTGCCAGCAGTGACAACTACGAGCAGTACTTC
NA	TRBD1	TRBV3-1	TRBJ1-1	CASSQVRTGGENFF	TGTGCCAGCAGCCAAGTTAGGACAGGGGGTGAGAATTTCTTT
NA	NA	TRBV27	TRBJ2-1	CASNLPRGDEQFF	TGTGCCAGCAACCTCCCAAGGGGGGATGAGCAGTTCTTC
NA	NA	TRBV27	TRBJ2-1	CASRENNEQFF	TGTGCCAGCAGAGAGAACAATGAGCAGTTCTTC
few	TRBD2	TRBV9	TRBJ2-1	CASSVGGGLAGSSSYNEQFF	TGTGCCAGCAGCGTAGGGGGGGGACTAGCGGGATCTAGCTCCTACAATGAGCAGTTCTTC
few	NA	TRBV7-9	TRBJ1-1	CASSPVVRTVNTEAFF	TGTGCCAGCAGCCCCGTAGTACGGACGGTGAACACTGAAGCTTTCTTT
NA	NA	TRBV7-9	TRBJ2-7	CASSSSYEHYF	TGTGCCAGCAGCTCTTCCTACGAGCATTACTTC
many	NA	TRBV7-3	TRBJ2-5	CASSLGGRQSETQYF	TGTGCCAGCAGCTTAGGTGGCAGGCAGAGTGAGACCCAGTACTTC
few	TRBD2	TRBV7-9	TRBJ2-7	CASSPGTTPIEQYF	TGTGCCAGCAGCCCGGGGACTACCCCAATCGAGCAGTACTTC
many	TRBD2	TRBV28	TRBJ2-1	CATLSLAGGIDNEQFF	TGTGCCACCCTTTCTCTAGCGGGAGGGATCGACAATGAGCAGTTCTTC
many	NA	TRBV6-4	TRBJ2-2	CASSEERQMNTGELFF	TGTGCCAGCAGTGAAGAACGGCAGATGAACACCGGGGAGCTGTTTTTT
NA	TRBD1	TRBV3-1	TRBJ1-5	CASSPGQGPSNQPQHF	TGTGCCAGCAGCCCAGGACAGGGACCTAGCAATCAGCCCCAGCATTTT
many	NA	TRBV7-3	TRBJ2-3	CASSLLSTDTQYF	TGTGCCAGCAGCTTACTAAGCACAGATACGCAGTATTTT
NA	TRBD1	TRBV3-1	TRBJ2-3	CASEVSGQGRSTDTQYF	TGTGCCAGCGAAGTCTCAGGACAGGGGCGAAGCACAGATACGCAGTATTTT
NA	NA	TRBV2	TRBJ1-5	CASSEVQTSNQPQHF	TGTGCCAGCAGTGAGGTACAGACTAGCAATCAGCCCCAGCATTTT
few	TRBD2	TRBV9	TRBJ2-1	CASSASGGDYNEQFF	TGTGCCAGCAGCGCTAGCGGGGGGGACTACAATGAGCAGTTCTTC
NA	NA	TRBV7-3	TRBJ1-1	CASSSPSIRLMNTEAFF	TGTGCCAGCAGCTCGCCGTCCATAAGGCTTATGAACACTGAAGCTTTCTTT
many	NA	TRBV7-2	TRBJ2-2	CAMWTAETGELFF	TGTGCCATGTGGACCGCGGAGACCGGGGAGCTGTTTTTT
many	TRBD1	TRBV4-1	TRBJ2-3	CASSQWGQDTDTQYF	TGCGCCAGCAGCCAATGGGGACAGGACACAGATACGCAGTATTTT
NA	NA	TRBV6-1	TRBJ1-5	CASSGDTGYSNQPQHF	TGTGCCAGCAGTGGGGACACTGGATATAGCAATCAGCCCCAGCATTTT
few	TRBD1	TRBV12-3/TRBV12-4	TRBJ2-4	CASNGPQGAAKNIQYF	TGTGCCAGCAACGGCCCCCAGGGGGCCGCCAAAAACATTCAGTACTTC
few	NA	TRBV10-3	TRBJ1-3	CAIRSSNTIYF	TGTGCCATCAGGTCCTCAAACACCATATATTTT
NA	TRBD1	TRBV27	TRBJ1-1	CASSLPGQGETEAFF	TGTGCCAGCAGTCTACCGGGACAGGGAGAGACTGAAGCTTTCTTT
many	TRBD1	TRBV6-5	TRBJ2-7	CASRPKGQGARDEQYF	TGTGCCAGCAGACCAAAGGGACAGGGGGCGCGGGACGAGCAGTACTTC
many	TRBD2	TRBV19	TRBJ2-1	CASSDRVTSGRPTNEQFF	TGTGCCAGTAGCGACAGGGTAACTAGCGGGAGGCCCACCAATGAGCAGTTCTTC
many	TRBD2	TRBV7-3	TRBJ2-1	CASSLTPLGSGRAHRVYNEQFF	TGTGCCAGCAGCTTAACCCCCTTGGGGTCGGGGAGGGCCCACCGAGTATACAATGAGCAGTTCTTC
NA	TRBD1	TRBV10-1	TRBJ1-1	CASSEDRVEAFF	TGCGCCAGCAGTGAGGACAGGGTCGAAGCTTTCTTT